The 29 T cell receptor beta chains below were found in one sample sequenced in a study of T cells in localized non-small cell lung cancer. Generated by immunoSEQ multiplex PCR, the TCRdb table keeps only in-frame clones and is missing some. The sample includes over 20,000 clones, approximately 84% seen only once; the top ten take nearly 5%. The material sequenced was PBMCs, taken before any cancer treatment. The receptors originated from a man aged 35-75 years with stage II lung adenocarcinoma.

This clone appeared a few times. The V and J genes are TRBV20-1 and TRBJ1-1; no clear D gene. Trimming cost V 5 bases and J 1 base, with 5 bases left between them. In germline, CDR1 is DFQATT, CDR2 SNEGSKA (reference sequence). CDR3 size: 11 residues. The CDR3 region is CSASENTEAFF. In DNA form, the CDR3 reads TGCAGTGCTTCAGAGAACACTGAAGCTTTCTTT.

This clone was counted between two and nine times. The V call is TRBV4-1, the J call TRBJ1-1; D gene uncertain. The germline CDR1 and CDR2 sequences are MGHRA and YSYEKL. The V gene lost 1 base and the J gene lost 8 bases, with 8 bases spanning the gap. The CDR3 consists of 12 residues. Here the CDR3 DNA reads TGCGCCAGCAGCCAAGTGGGAACAGAAGCTTTCTTT. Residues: CASSQVGTEAFF.

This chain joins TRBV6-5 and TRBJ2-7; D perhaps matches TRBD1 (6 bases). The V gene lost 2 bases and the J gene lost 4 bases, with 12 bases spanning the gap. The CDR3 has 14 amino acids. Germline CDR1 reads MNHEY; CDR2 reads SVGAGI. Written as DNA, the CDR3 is TGTGCCAGCAGTTACAAGGACAGAGGATACGAGCAGTACTTC. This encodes CASSYKDRGYEQYF.

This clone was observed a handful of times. CDR3 in DNA: TGTGCCAGTAGTATAAGGAGGGCCACAGATACGCAGTATTTT. It codes for CASSIRRATDTQYF. This chain connects TRBV19 to TRBJ2-3; D might be TRBD2 (6 bases). The germline V and J ends were trimmed by 2 bases and 2 bases, with 8 bases remaining between them. The CDR3 is made up of 14 amino acids. The germline gives CDR1 LNHDA, CDR2 SQIVND (reference sequence).

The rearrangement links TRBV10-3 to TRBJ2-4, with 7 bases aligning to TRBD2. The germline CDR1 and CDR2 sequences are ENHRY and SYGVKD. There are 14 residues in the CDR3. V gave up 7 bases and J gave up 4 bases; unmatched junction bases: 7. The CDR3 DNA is TGTGCCATCAATTTTAGGGAGGGGAAAAACATTCAGTACTTC. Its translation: CAINFREGKNIQYF.

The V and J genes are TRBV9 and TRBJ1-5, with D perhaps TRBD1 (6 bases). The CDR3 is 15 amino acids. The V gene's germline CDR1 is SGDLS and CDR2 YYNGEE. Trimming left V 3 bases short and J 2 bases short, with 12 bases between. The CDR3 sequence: CASSAQGIGNQPQHF. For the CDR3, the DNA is TGTGCCAGCAGCGCCCAGGGGATCGGCAATCAGCCCCAGCATTTT.

In DNA, the CDR3 is TGTGCCTGGAGTTGGAGAGTTCGGGACTCCTTCTACAATGAGCAGTTCTTC. This translates into CAWSWRVRDSFYNEQFF. This chain connects TRBV30 to TRBJ2-1; TRBD2 might be the D (6 bases). CDR3 length: 17 residues. Germline V lookup: CDR1 GTSNPN, CDR2 SVGIG (reference sequence). V lost 2 bases and J 3 bases, leaving 20 bases between the germline ends.

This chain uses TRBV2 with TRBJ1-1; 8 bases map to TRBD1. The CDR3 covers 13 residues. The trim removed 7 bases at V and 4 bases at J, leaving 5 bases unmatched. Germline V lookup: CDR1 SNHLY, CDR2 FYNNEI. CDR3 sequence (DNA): TGTGCCAGCACCCAGGGGGCGAGCACTGAAGCTTTCTTT. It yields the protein CASTQGASTEAFF.

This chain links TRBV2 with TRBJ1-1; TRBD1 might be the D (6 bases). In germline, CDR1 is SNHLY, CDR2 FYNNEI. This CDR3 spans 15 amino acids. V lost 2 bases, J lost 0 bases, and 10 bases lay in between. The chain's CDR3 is CASSEQGRVNTEAFF. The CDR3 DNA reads TGTGCCAGCAGTGAACAGGGGAGGGTGAACACTGAAGCTTTCTTT.

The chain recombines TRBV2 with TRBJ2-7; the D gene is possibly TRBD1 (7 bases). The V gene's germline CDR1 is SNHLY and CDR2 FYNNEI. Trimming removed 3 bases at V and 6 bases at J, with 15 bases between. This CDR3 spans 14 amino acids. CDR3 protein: CASSEGWGDSEQYF. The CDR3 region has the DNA TGTGCCAGCAGTGAGGGGTGGGGGGACAGCGAGCAGTACTTC.

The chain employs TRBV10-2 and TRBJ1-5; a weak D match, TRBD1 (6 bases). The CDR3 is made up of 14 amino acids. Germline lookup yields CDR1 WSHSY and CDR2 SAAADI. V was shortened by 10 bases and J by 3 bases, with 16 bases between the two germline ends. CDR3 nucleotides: TGCGCCACCCTAGACAGGACCCTCAATCAGCCCCAGCATTTT. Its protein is CATLDRTLNQPQHF.

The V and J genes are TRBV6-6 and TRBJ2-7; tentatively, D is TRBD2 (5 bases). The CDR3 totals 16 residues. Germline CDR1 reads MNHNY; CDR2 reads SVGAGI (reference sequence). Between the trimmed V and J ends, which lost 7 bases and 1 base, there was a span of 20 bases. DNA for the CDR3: TGTGCCAGCAAGACAAGCCGTGAGGGTCGGTCCTACGAGCAGTACTTC. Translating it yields CASKTSREGRSYEQYF.

CDR3 loop: CATRQGGTEAFF. The DNA of the CDR3 is TGTGCCACCCGACAGGGCGGAACTGAAGCTTTCTTT. This chain links TRBV18 with TRBJ1-1, with TRBD1 identical over 7 bases. This CDR3 has 12 amino acids. With 10 bases clipped from V and 5 bases from J, the junction kept 7 bases outside the gene matches. From germline, CDR1 is KGHSH and CDR2 LQKENI.

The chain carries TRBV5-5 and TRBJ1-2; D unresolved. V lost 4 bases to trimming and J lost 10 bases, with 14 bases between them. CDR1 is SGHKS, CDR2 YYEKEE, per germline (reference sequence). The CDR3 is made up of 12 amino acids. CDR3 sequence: CASSPVESFYTF. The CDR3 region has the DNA TGTGCCAGCAGCCCGGTCGAGTCTTTCTACACCTTC.

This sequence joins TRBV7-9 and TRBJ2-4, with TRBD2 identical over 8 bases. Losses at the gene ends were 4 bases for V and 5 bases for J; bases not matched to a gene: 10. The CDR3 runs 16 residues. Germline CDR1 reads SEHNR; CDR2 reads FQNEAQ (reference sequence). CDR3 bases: TGTGCCAGCAGCTCACCGACTAGCGAGGCAGAAAACATTCAGTACTTC. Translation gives CASSSPTSEAENIQYF.

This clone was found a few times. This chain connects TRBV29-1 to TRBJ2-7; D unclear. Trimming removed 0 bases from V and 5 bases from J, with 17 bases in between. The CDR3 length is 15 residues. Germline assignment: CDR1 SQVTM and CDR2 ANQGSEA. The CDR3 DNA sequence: TGCAGCGTTGAAGATACCGGGTATAATAGGCACGAGCAGTACTTC. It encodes CSVEDTGYNRHEQYF.

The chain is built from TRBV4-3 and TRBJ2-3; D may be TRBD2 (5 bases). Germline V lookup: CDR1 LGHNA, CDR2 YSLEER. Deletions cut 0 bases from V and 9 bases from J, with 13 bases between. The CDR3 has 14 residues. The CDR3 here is CASSQEISSKTQYF. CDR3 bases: TGCGCCAGCAGCCAAGAGATATCTAGCAAGACGCAGTATTTT.

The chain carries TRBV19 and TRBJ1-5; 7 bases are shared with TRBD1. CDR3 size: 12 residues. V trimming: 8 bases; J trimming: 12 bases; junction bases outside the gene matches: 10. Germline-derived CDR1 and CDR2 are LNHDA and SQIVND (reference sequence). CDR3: CASSLPQGDQHF. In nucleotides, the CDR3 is TGTGCCAGTTCCCTACCCCAGGGGGACCAGCATTTT.

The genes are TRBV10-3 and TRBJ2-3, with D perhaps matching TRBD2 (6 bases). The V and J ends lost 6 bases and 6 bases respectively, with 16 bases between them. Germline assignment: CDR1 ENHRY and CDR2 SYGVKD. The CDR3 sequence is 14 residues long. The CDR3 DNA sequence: TGTGCCATCAGAGGGACTTTCCCCAGTGATACGCAGTATTTT. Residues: CAIRGTFPSDTQYF.

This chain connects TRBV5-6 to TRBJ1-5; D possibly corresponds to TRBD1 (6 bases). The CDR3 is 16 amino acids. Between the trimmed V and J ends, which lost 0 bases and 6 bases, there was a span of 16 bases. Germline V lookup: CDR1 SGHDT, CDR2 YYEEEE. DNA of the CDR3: TGTGCCAGCAGCTTGGCCGGAGGGGGATTCGGTCAGCCCCAGCATTTT. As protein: CASSLAGGGFGQPQHF.

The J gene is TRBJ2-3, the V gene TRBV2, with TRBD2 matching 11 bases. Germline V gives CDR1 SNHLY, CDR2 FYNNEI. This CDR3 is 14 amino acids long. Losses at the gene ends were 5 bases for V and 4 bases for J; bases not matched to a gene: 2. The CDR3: CASSTSGGADTQYF. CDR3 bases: TGTGCCAGCAGTACTAGCGGGGGAGCAGATACGCAGTATTTT.

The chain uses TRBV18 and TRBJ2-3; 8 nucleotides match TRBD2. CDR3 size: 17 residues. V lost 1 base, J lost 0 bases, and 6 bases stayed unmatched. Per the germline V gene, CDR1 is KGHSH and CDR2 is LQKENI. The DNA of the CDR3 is TGTGCCAGCTCACCACGAAGGGGCGGGAGGAGCACAGATACGCAGTATTTT. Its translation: CASSPRRGGRSTDTQYF.

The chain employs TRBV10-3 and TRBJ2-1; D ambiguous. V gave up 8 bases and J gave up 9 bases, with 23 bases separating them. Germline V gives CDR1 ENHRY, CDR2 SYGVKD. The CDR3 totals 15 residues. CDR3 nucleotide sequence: TGTGCCATCCGCAAGGACGGGTACGGATCGGGTGAGCAGTTCTTC. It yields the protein CAIRKDGYGSGEQFF.

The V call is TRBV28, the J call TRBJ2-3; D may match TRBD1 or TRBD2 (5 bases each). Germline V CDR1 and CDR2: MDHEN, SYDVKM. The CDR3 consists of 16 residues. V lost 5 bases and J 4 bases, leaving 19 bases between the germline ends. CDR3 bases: TGTGCCAGCAGTCCTCCGGCCCAGCAGGGAGCAGATACGCAGTATTTT. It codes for CASSPPAQQGADTQYF. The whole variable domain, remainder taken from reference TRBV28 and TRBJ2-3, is DVKVTQSSRYLVKRTGEKVFLECVQDMDHENMFWYRQDPGLGLRLIYFSYDVKMKEKGDIPEGYSVSREKKERFSLILESASTNQTSMYLCASSPPAQQGADTQYFGPGTRLTVL.

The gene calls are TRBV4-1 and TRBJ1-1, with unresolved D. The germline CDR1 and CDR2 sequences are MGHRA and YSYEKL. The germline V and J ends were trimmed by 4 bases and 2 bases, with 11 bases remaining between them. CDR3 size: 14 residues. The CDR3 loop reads CASSRVAGNTEAFF. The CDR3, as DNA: TGCGCCAGCAGCCGGGTAGCAGGCAACACTGAAGCTTTCTTT.

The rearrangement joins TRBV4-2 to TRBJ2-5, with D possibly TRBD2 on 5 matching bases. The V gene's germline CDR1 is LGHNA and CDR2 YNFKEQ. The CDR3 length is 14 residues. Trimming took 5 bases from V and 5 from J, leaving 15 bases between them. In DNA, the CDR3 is TGTGCCAGCAGCTCCCCTGAGGGCCGGGAGACCCAGTACTTC. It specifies CASSSPEGRETQYF.

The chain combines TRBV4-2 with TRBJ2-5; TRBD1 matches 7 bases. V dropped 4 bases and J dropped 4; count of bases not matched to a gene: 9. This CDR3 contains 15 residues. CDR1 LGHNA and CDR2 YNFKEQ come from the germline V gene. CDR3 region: CASSPDREIRETQYF. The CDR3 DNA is TGTGCCAGCAGCCCAGACAGGGAGATTCGAGAGACCCAGTACTTC.

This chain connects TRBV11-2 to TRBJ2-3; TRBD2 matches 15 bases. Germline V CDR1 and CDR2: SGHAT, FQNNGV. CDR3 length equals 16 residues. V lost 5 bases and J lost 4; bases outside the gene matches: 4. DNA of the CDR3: TGTGCCAGCAGCCCCCGGACTAGCGGGGGGGCAGATACGCAGTATTTT. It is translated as CASSPRTSGGADTQYF.

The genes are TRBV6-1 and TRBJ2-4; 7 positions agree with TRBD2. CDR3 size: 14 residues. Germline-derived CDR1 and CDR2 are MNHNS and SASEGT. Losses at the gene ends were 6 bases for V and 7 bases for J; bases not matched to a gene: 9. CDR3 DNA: TGTGCCAGCAGCCTGGGGGGGTCCGAGAACATTCAGTACTTC. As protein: CASSLGGSENIQYF.